This T cell receptor (beta chain) was identified during a study of blood T cells in healthy people across ages. Then a second PCR, running roughly 7 to 11 cycles, was carried out with a sample-barcoded 5' primer and a J-beta primer mix. TCRdb fed the 5' RACE reads into MiXCR, producing one record per CDR3 protein. The sample has roughly 730,000 distinct CDR3 sequences, around three fifths seen once; the top ten hold roughly 24%. V was pared by 8 bases and J by 1 base, with 10 bases between. The CDR3 extends over 13 amino acids. Germline CDR1 reads ENHRY; CDR2 reads SYGVKD. Sequencing was performed on blood. This TCR came from a man in his forties in good health. The gene calls are TRBV10-3 and TRBJ2-3; no clear D. The CDR3 spells CAIGSGRTDTQYF. CDR3 in DNA: TGTGCCATCGGGTCAGGTCGCACAGATACGCAGTATTTT.